This passage covers 20 T cell receptor beta chains from one sample sequenced in a study of cytotoxic CD8 clonotypes in ibrutinib-treated CLL. The protocol was immunoSEQ multiplex PCR, while the TCRdb copy is restricted to in-frame clones and leaves out a portion. Of around 250,000 clones detected, around three quarters appear once; the ten largest clones hold 15%. Specimen: PBMCs, collected after 24 months of ibrutinib treatment. The receptors come from a human donor with chronic lymphocytic leukemia.

This clone appeared a single time. The chain has TRBV2 and TRBJ2-3; tentative D call: TRBD2 (5 bases). The CDR3 sequence is 15 residues long. CDR1 is SNHLY, CDR2 FYNNEI, per germline. V lost 11 bases and J 4 bases, leaving 22 bases between the germline ends. The CDR3 DNA reads as TGTGCCTCCACCAGGAGTGACCTGGGAGCAGATACGCAGTATTTT. The encoded protein is CASTRSDLGADTQYF.

In this sample, this clone turned up once. The chain joins TRBV28 to TRBJ2-1; the D is unclear. V was trimmed by 5 bases and J by 6 bases, leaving 11 bases between them. The CDR3 is made up of 13 amino acids. Germline loops: CDR1 MDHEN, CDR2 SYDVKM. Here the CDR3 reads CASSIDTTNEQFF. The CDR3 bases are TGTGCCAGCAGTATCGACACGACCAATGAGCAGTTCTTC.

The rearrangement links TRBV29-1 to TRBJ2-7; TRBD1 matches 8 bases. CDR3 length: 13 residues. Trimming at V came to 7 bases and at J to 2 bases, leaving 7 bases not matched to a gene. Germline lookup yields CDR1 SQVTM and CDR2 ANQGSEA. In DNA, the CDR3 is TGCAGCGCCTGGACAGGGTGGCCCTACGAGCAGTACTTC. Protein sequence: CSAWTGWPYEQYF.

V is TRBV9 and J is TRBJ2-5; D might be TRBD1 or TRBD2, each matching 5 bases. CDR3 length: 15 amino acids. Trimming stripped 2 bases from V and 2 bases from J, with 13 bases between. CDR1 and CDR2 (germline): SGDLS, YYNGEE. CDR3 nucleotides: TGTGCCAGCAGCGTCGACGGGACCTCTCAAGAGACCCAGTACTTC. Amino acid sequence: CASSVDGTSQETQYF.

With respect to this clone: It is likely a read error: a sequence one base away is far more abundant. V is TRBV5-5 and J is TRBJ2-3, with D possibly matching TRBD2 (6 bases). Trimming stripped 1 base from V and 4 bases from J, with 19 bases between. The germline V gene has CDR1 SGHKS and CDR2 YYEKEE (reference sequence). The length of the CDR3 is 17 residues. The CDR3 here is CASSLTRRLAIADTQYF. Here the CDR3 DNA reads TGTGCCAGCAGCTTGACACGGAGGCTAGCGATCGCAGATACGCAGTATTTT.

This clone was seen only once. V and J are TRBV9 and TRBJ2-3; perhaps TRBD1 as D (6 bases). V lost 0 bases and J lost 6, with 14 bases in between. The germline V gene encodes CDR1 SGDLS and CDR2 YYNGEE. CDR3 length: 15 amino acids. Here the CDR3 DNA reads TGTGCCAGCAGCGTAGAAGGGACCACAGGGGATACGCAGTATTTT. Its translation is CASSVEGTTGDTQYF.

Only a few counts were recorded for this clone. The chain couples TRBV11-2 to TRBJ1-4, with unresolved D. The germline V gene encodes CDR1 SGHAT and CDR2 FQNNGV. The CDR3 runs 16 residues. V lost 3 bases and J 0 bases, leaving 11 bases between the germline ends. DNA for the CDR3: TGTGCCAGCAGCTTCACCGTTGAGGCAACTAATGAAAAACTGTTTTTT. Translation gives CASSFTVEATNEKLFF.

This chain joins TRBV2 and TRBJ2-1; 7 positions agree with TRBD1. V shed 7 bases, J shed 15 bases, and the junction held 12 bases outside the gene matches. The germline gives CDR1 SNHLY, CDR2 FYNNEI. This CDR3 has 12 residues. CDR3 sequence (DNA): TGTGCCAGCAATCCCGACCGACAGGGCTCGTTCTTC. This sequence encodes CASNPDRQGSFF.

The rearrangement joins TRBV19 to TRBJ2-3; D uncertain. The CDR3 is made up of 14 amino acids. V shed 7 bases and J shed 1 base, with 12 bases lying between them. Germline assignment: CDR1 LNHDA and CDR2 SQIVND (reference sequence). CDR3 loop: CASTVGLGTDTQYF. CDR3 bases: TGTGCCAGTACCGTGGGGTTGGGCACAGATACGCAGTATTTT.

The chain joins TRBV6-5 to TRBJ2-1; 10 nucleotides match TRBD2. The CDR3 consists of 15 residues. V was pared by 6 bases and J by 7 bases, with 9 bases of the junction left unmatched. Germline V gene data show CDR1 as MNHEY and CDR2 as SVGAGI. The CDR3 loop is CASRWGSSGRNEQFF. DNA of the CDR3: TGTGCCAGCAGGTGGGGCTCTAGCGGGAGAAATGAGCAGTTCTTC.

The chain couples TRBV9 to TRBJ2-3, with D possibly TRBD1 on 6 matching bases. CDR1 is SGDLS and CDR2 is YYNGEE in the germline V gene. V shed 3 bases and J shed 6 bases, with 20 bases lying between them. The CDR3 contains 16 residues. The CDR3 region has the DNA TGTGCCAGCAGCGCGACCTCAAGTAACAGGGTTGATACGCAGTATTTT. Amino acid sequence: CASSATSSNRVDTQYF.

In regard to this clone: The sample holds other DNA sequences that translate to the same CDR3. The chain employs TRBV10-3 and TRBJ2-3; 8 bases match TRBD2. The length of the CDR3 is 13 residues. From germline, CDR1 is ENHRY and CDR2 SYGVKD. J lost 1 base, V lost 6 bases, and 0 bases had no gene match. The CDR3 here is CAISGGGTDTQYF. The CDR3 coding sequence is TGTGCCATCAGCGGGGGGGGCACAGATACGCAGTATTTT.

The chain couples TRBV6-5 to TRBJ1-2; D is perhaps TRBD1 (5 bases). Germline V gives CDR1 MNHEY, CDR2 SVGAGI. Trimming removed 5 bases at V and 9 bases at J, with 16 bases between. CDR3 length equals 13 residues. The chain's CDR3 is CASSIRGVGSYTF. The CDR3 region has the DNA TGTGCCAGCAGTATACGAGGGGTCGGAAGCTACACCTTC.

V gene TRBV13 combines with J gene TRBJ2-7; 10 positions agree with TRBD2. The CDR3 is 14 amino acids. CDR1 and CDR2 from the germline V gene are PRHDT and FYEKMQ (reference sequence). V lost 5 bases to trimming and J lost 3 bases; unmatched junction nucleotides: 4. DNA for the CDR3: TGTGCCAGCAGCCTAGCGGGAGCTGTCTACGAGCAGTACTTC. This codes for CASSLAGAVYEQYF.

The chain links TRBV15 to TRBJ2-5, with 8 nucleotides matching TRBD1. CDR3 length equals 16 residues. Germline V CDR1 and CDR2: LNHNV, YYDKDF (reference sequence). V was pared by 2 bases and J by 5 bases, with 10 bases of the junction left unmatched. CDR3 nucleotide sequence: TGTGCCACCAGCAGATACACAGGGGGTCAGGGTGAGACCCAGTACTTC. The encoded protein is CATSRYTGGQGETQYF.

The V gene is TRBV7-3, the J gene TRBJ1-5; no firm D call. CDR1 SGHTA and CDR2 FQGTGA come from the germline V gene. The CDR3 sequence is 13 residues long. The V gene lost 2 bases and the J gene lost 3 bases, with 5 bases spanning the gap. Here the CDR3 reads CASSLSSNQPQHF. The CDR3 DNA reads as TGTGCCAGCAGCTTATCTTCCAATCAGCCCCAGCATTTT.

This clone was counted only a few times. The chain has TRBV2 and TRBJ1-5, with D tentatively TRBD1 (5 bases). Deletions cut 10 bases from V and 0 bases from J, with 13 bases between. Germline CDR1 reads SNHLY; CDR2 reads FYNNEI. CDR3 length: 14 amino acids. Here the CDR3 reads CANSREGSNQPQHF. The CDR3 bases are TGTGCCAATTCCAGGGAGGGTAGCAATCAGCCCCAGCATTTT.

The V gene is TRBV9, the J gene TRBJ2-5; 8 positions agree with TRBD1. Trimming removed 2 bases from V and 5 bases from J; junction bases left unmatched: 8. Germline-derived CDR1 and CDR2 are SGDLS and YYNGEE. This CDR3 region has 15 residues. CDR3 region: CASSVSGGLLETQYF. The CDR3 bases are TGTGCCAGCAGCGTTTCAGGGGGCTTGTTGGAGACCCAGTACTTC.

The chain uses TRBV9 and TRBJ2-2; D is perhaps TRBD2 (5 bases). V was trimmed by 7 bases and J by 7 bases, leaving 11 bases between them. The CDR3 length is 12 residues. Germline lookup yields CDR1 SGDLS and CDR2 YYNGEE. CDR3 DNA sequence: TGTGCCAGCGGAGGCCCGATCGGGGAGCTGTTTTTT. Its translation: CASGGPIGELFF.

V is TRBV4-1 and J is TRBJ2-3; D possibly corresponds to TRBD2 (5 bases). The CDR3 length is 18 residues. CDR1 MGHRA and CDR2 YSYEKL come from the germline V gene. The V and J ends lost 0 bases and 0 bases respectively, with 16 bases between them. The CDR3 coding sequence is TGCGCCAGCAGCCAAGAAGGGCCGGGGTACTATAGCACAGATACGCAGTATTTT. It yields the protein CASSQEGPGYYSTDTQYF.